These 16 T cell receptor beta chains originate from one sample sequenced in a study of post-analysis software for immune sequencing data. Findings and limits, study-wide: Four or five TRBV segments (TRBV5-6, TRBV5-1 and TRBV20-1 among them) occurred more frequently in patients than in controls.

For these TCRs, the target antigens are not known. Built from TCR beta cDNA, the libraries had unique molecular identifiers in them. From the PCR reads, TCRdb called clonotypes with MiXCR, one entry per CDR3 protein. The table shows roughly 800,000 distinct CDR3 sequences, with approximately 44% occurring only once. What was sequenced was blood. These receptors came from a girl under 18 with multiple sclerosis.

The rearrangement links TRBV28 to TRBJ2-5, with a possible D match to TRBD1 (6 bases). CDR1 MDHEN and CDR2 SYDVKM come from the germline V gene. V was clipped by 6 bases and J by 4 bases, with 12 bases between them. This CDR3 is built from 13 residues. For the CDR3, the DNA is TGTGCCAGCAGCCAAGGGACATTAGAGACCCAGTACTTC. Its translation: CASSQGTLETQYF.

The chain has TRBV11-2 and TRBJ2-3; 8 nucleotides align to TRBD2. The trim removed 0 bases at V and 1 base at J, leaving 9 bases unmatched. The CDR3 covers 18 residues. Per germline, CDR1 SGHAT and CDR2 FQNNGV. CDR3 residues: CASSLEVRREEGTDTQYF. CDR3 nucleotides: TGTGCCAGCAGCTTAGAAGTTAGGCGGGAGGAAGGCACAGATACGCAGTATTTT.

This clonotype was counted between two and nine times. This rearrangement joins TRBV4-1 to TRBJ2-7; D is unclear. Trimming took off 0 bases at V and 0 bases at J, with 12 bases between the two ends. Germline CDR1 MGHRA, CDR2 YSYEKL. The length of the CDR3 is 16 residues. CDR3 in DNA: TGCGCCAGCAGCCAAGATGCGGAGTCAAGCTCCTACGAGCAGTACTTC. Protein product: CASSQDAESSSYEQYF.

The chain combines TRBV20-1 with TRBJ1-1; no clear D gene. The CDR3 is made up of 13 amino acids. Germline V gives CDR1 DFQATT, CDR2 SNEGSKA (reference sequence). The V end lost 6 bases, the J end lost 0 bases, and 11 bases lay between the germline ends. CDR3 loop: CSAGQTMNTEAFF. The CDR3 nucleotides are TGCAGTGCAGGCCAGACCATGAACACTGAAGCTTTCTTT.

The genes are TRBV2 and TRBJ2-5, with D unresolved. V lost 4 bases and J 3 bases, leaving 9 bases between the germline ends. This CDR3 spans 13 amino acids. Germline V gene data show CDR1 as SNHLY and CDR2 as FYNNEI. CDR3 sequence reads: CASSVSGEETQYF. The CDR3 region has the DNA TGTGCCAGCAGTGTAAGTGGAGAAGAGACCCAGTACTTC.

V usage is TRBV27 and J usage is TRBJ1-2; D is ambiguous. V was shortened by 1 base and J by 0 bases, with 12 bases between the two germline ends. The CDR3 sequence is 16 residues long. The V gene's germline CDR1 is MNHEY and CDR2 SMNVEV (reference sequence). In nucleotides, the CDR3 is TGTGCCAGCAGTTTATGGCCAGGCGACACTAACTATGGCTACACCTTC. Translating gives CASSLWPGDTNYGYTF.

The table lists this clonotype with a few counts. The chain uses TRBV4-3 and TRBJ2-3; 11 nucleotides align to TRBD2. Per germline, CDR1 LGHNA and CDR2 YSLEER. The trim removed 4 bases at V and 4 bases at J, leaving 4 bases unmatched. The CDR3 extends over 15 amino acids. CDR3: CASSRLAGSADTQYF. In nucleotides, the CDR3 is TGCGCCAGCAGCCGACTAGCGGGAAGCGCAGATACGCAGTATTTT.

V is TRBV6-6 and J is TRBJ1-1, with D perhaps TRBD1 (5 bases). The length of the CDR3 is 15 residues. V gave up 2 bases and J gave up 6 bases, with 16 bases separating them. CDR1 is MNHNY and CDR2 is SVGAGI in the germline V gene (reference sequence). This CDR3 is CASSYSSEGRAEAFF. CDR3 nucleotide sequence: TGTGCCAGCAGTTACAGTTCGGAGGGGCGGGCTGAAGCTTTCTTT.

The V gene is TRBV7-9, the J gene TRBJ1-4; D gene unclear. Trimming removed 4 bases from V and 0 bases from J, with 15 bases in between. Germline CDR1 and CDR2: SEHNR and FQNEAQ (reference sequence). This CDR3 is built from 17 residues. CDR3 in amino acids: CASSWQTMSSTNEKLFF. The CDR3 DNA reads as TGTGCCAGCAGCTGGCAGACAATGAGTTCAACTAATGAAAAACTGTTTTTT.

The chain is built from TRBV29-1 and TRBJ2-7; a weak D match, TRBD2 (6 bases). CDR1 SQVTM and CDR2 ANQGSEA come from the germline V gene. The CDR3 extends over 14 amino acids. V shed 0 bases and J shed 5 bases, with 14 bases lying between them. CDR3 sequence reads: CSVEDPGVGNEQYF. The CDR3 coding sequence is TGCAGCGTTGAAGATCCGGGAGTGGGAAACGAGCAGTACTTC.

The CDR3 region has the DNA TGTGCCAGCAGTTCCGCCCGGCGTCTGCAGCCCCAGCATTTT. It is translated as CASSSARRLQPQHF. The rearrangement joins TRBV27 to TRBJ1-5; D not resolved. Trimming left V 4 bases short and J 7 bases short, with 14 bases between. The CDR3 covers 14 residues. Per the germline V gene, CDR1 is MNHEY and CDR2 is SMNVEV (reference sequence).

The chain uses TRBV6-5 and TRBJ1-1; 8 nucleotides agree with TRBD1. The germline V gene encodes CDR1 MNHEY and CDR2 SVGAGI. The ends lost 2 bases at V and 8 bases at J; junction bases unmatched: 4. This CDR3 comprises 13 residues. CDR3 residues: CASSYRTGTEAFF. The CDR3 DNA follows: TGTGCCAGCAGTTACAGGACAGGGACGGAAGCTTTCTTT.

This clonotype has a handful of counts. This sequence joins TRBV29-1 and TRBJ2-2; 11 positions match TRBD1. Germline CDR1 and CDR2: SQVTM and ANQGSEA. V gave up 8 bases and J gave up 3 bases; unmatched junction bases: 20. This CDR3 region has 19 residues. CDR3 in DNA: TGCAGCAACTTTATGCGGACAGGGGGCGCCTATGGGGACACCGGGGAGCTGTTTTTT. Translated: CSNFMRTGGAYGDTGELFF.

V gene TRBV6-5 combines with J gene TRBJ2-4; TRBD2 aligns across 7 bases. Germline V gene lookup returns CDR1 MNHEY and CDR2 SVGAGI. The trim removed 0 bases at V and 0 bases at J, leaving 2 bases unmatched. The CDR3 is made up of 16 amino acids. CDR3 sequence (DNA): TGTGCCAGCAGTTACTCCGGGAGGCTAGCCAAAAACATTCAGTACTTC. Protein product: CASSYSGRLAKNIQYF.

This clonotype was found a few times. V gene TRBV7-8 combines with J gene TRBJ2-5; weak D call: TRBD2 (6 bases). V lost 1 base to trimming and J lost 2 bases, with 17 bases between them. Germline loops: CDR1 SGHVS, CDR2 FQNEAQ. This CDR3 is 17 amino acids long. The CDR3: CASSLEALAVPQETQYF. CDR3 DNA: TGTGCCAGCAGCTTAGAAGCCTTAGCGGTACCTCAAGAGACCCAGTACTTC. The full variable domain, its missing parts supplied by reference TRBV7-8 and TRBJ2-5, is GAGVSQSPRYKVAKRGQDVALRCDPISGHVSLFWYQQALGQGPEFLTYFQNEAQLDKSGLPSDRFFAERPEGSVSTLKIQRTQQEDSAVYLCASSLEALAVPQETQYFGPGTRLLVL.

This clonotype has just a few counts. The rearrangement joins TRBV6-4 to TRBJ2-3, with TRBD2 matching 7 bases. Germline lookup yields CDR1 MRHNA and CDR2 SNTAGT. J gave up 6 bases and V 0 bases, and 15 bases lay outside the gene matches. This CDR3 spans 18 amino acids. CDR3 amino acids: CASSDSLVLAAPKDTQYF. CDR3 sequence (DNA): TGTGCCAGCAGTGACTCTCTGGTCCTAGCGGCTCCCAAGGATACGCAGTATTTT.